This TCR beta chain emerged from a study of CD8 T cells in Susac syndrome. After removal of 4 bases from V and 14 bases from J, the junction contained 7 bases not matched to a gene. The CDR3 runs 13 residues. Per the germline V gene, CDR1 is MNHEY and CDR2 is SVGAGI. This clonotype occurred once. cDNA came from about 0.51 to 1 ug RNA primed by random hexamers. TCRdb reprocessed the immunoSEQ multiplex PCR reads with MiXCR, giving one entry per CDR3 protein. This sample has approximately 120,000 distinct CDR3 sequences; around 94% occur once, and the top ten carry 0.21%. This rearrangement joins TRBV6-5 to TRBJ2-1; 11 nucleotides agree with TRBD1. The origin of this receptor is a human donor with Susac syndrome. The sequenced sample consisted of CD8+ T cells from PBMCs. This CDR3 reads CASSSGTGGMKFF. CDR3 nucleotide sequence: TGTGCCAGCAGTTCCGGGACAGGGGGGATGAAGTTCTTC.